This T cell receptor (beta chain) derives from a study of shared clonotypes between healthy human individuals. Study results and limitations: Generation probability values for non-shared clonotypes were lower than those for clonotypes shared by all four donors.

For this clone: Its antigen is not identified.

CDR1 and CDR2 from the germline V gene are SQVTM and ANQGSEA. V lost 6 bases, J lost 2 bases, and 19 bases lay in between. The CDR3 consists of 15 residues. Adult donors, all healthy and HIV-negative, had no recent acute infections or vaccinations. Splitting of CD4+ cells produced CD45RA+ naive and CD45RA-negative memory subsets. Method: immunoSEQ multiplex PCR; TCRdb's copy keeps in-frame clones and lacks some. The data hold roughly 2.2 million clones, with 80% to 95% observed a single time. This clonotype was sampled from a man in his late teens or twenties in good health. Some clones in this sample may be carry-over from other donors' samples. Sequencing was done on a sample of naive CD4+ T cells from PBMCs. Subset in this sample: CD45RA+ positively selected. The chain links TRBV29-1 to TRBJ1-2; D is unresolved. CDR3 sequence reads: CSVPRMGEKNYGYTF. The CDR3 nucleotides are TGCAGCGTCCCCCGAATGGGAGAGAAGAACTATGGCTACACCTTC.